The 28 T cell receptor beta chains below were found in one sample sequenced in a study of regulatory and conventional T cells in breast cancer. Each CDR3 protein gets one entry after TCRdb re-called the PCR reads with MiXCR. In the table there are hundreds of distinct CDR3 sequences, approximately 50% of which are singletons. The sequencing sample was made of conventional T cells from blood. These receptors were taken from a female donor with breast cancer.

This chain joins TRBV9 and TRBJ2-5, with 13 bases fitting TRBD2. The CDR3 length is 16 residues. Germline CDR1 reads SGDLS; CDR2 reads YYNGEE. The V and J ends lost 4 bases and 1 base, in that order; junction bases with no gene match: 4. The CDR3 loop is CASSTGLAGAQETQYF. In DNA, the CDR3 is TGTGCCAGCAGCACCGGACTAGCGGGGGCCCAAGAGACCCAGTACTTC.

This chain links TRBV25-1 with TRBJ1-5; D is unclear. V was shortened by 1 base and J by 4 bases, with 8 bases between the two germline ends. This CDR3 spans 14 amino acids. The germline gives CDR1 MGHDK, CDR2 SYGVNS. The CDR3 DNA reads as TGTGCCAGCAGTGAATCGGCGTCAAATCAGCCCCAGCATTTT. Translating it yields CASSESASNQPQHF.

This chain connects TRBV7-2 to TRBJ2-1; 11 positions match TRBD2. Germline CDR1 and CDR2: SGHTA and FQGNSA. The CDR3 sequence is 20 residues long. V shed 4 bases and J 0 bases; nucleotides not matched to a gene: 14. In DNA form, the CDR3 reads TGTGCCAGCAGCTCCCCTTCGAAACTAGCGGGGGCCTCCTCCTACAATGAGCAGTTCTTC. Translated, it gives CASSSPSKLAGASSYNEQFF.

The sample holds one count of this clonotype. The chain recombines TRBV24-1 with TRBJ2-5, with 10 bases fitting TRBD1. The germline V gene encodes CDR1 KGHDR and CDR2 SFDVKD. The CDR3 has 15 amino acids. V lost 7 bases to trimming and J lost 3 bases; unmatched junction nucleotides: 7. DNA for the CDR3: TGTGCCACCAGCCGGACCGGGACAGGGGAAGAGACCCAGTACTTC. Amino acids: CATSRTGTGEETQYF.

This chain uses TRBV27 with TRBJ1-5, with D tentatively TRBD1 (5 bases). Per the germline V gene, CDR1 is MNHEY and CDR2 is SMNVEV (reference sequence). V shed 2 bases and J shed 6 bases, with 14 bases lying between them. This CDR3 comprises 15 residues. CDR3 in amino acids: CASSLREQAGQPQHF. In nucleotides, the CDR3 is TGTGCCAGCAGTTTAAGGGAACAGGCCGGTCAGCCCCAGCATTTT.

In its sample, this clonotype was seen a few times. One junction end does not reproduce the germline sequence, and a read error may be involved. V gene TRBV11-3 combines with J gene TRBJ2-1; D not resolved. Per the germline V gene, CDR1 is SGHNT and CDR2 is YENEEA. The CDR3 runs 11 residues. The CDR3 DNA reads as TGTGCCAGCAGCCCACACAATGAGCAGTCCTTC. Protein: CASSPHNEQSF.

In regard to this clonotype: It may be a read error: a sequence one base away is much more abundant. This chain uses TRBV5-1 with TRBJ2-5; D perhaps matches TRBD2 (5 bases). The V gene's germline CDR1 is SGHRS and CDR2 YFSETQ. The CDR3 runs to 14 residues. The CDR3, as DNA: TGCACCAGCAGCTTAAGACTGAGGGCTGAGACCCAGTACTTC. Protein product: CTSSLRLRAETQYF.

This clonotype has just a few counts. The chain links TRBV6-6 to TRBJ2-7; D gene ambiguous. V lost 1 base, J lost 3 bases, and 1 base lay in between. Germline CDR1 MNHNY, CDR2 SVGAGI (reference sequence). CDR3 length: 11 amino acids. The CDR3 here is CASSYFYEQYF. For the CDR3, the DNA is TGTGCCAGCAGTTACTTCTACGAGCAGTACTTC.

The chain couples TRBV12-3 or TRBV12-4 to TRBJ2-1, with TRBD2 matching over 11 bases. The CDR3 has 16 amino acids. Losses at the gene ends were 8 bases for V and 6 bases for J; bases not matched to a gene: 12. CDR3 DNA sequence: TGTGCCAGCGCACCACTAGCGGGGGATGGGGGCAATGAGCAGTTCTTC. It is translated as CASAPLAGDGGNEQFF.

The chain recombines TRBV5-8 with TRBJ2-5; D not certain. This CDR3 region has 13 residues. Germline V gene sequence: CDR1 SGHTS, CDR2 YDEGEE. Trimming took off 5 bases at V and 4 bases at J, with 12 bases between the two ends. The chain's CDR3 is CASRYDRGETQYF. The CDR3, as DNA: TGTGCCAGCAGGTATGACCGTGGAGAGACCCAGTACTTC.

This clonotype was found once. This chain joins TRBV7-8 and TRBJ2-7, with D tentatively TRBD2 (5 bases). Trimming removed 1 base at V and 5 bases at J, with 12 bases between. The CDR3 is 14 residues long. CDR1 is SGHVS and CDR2 is FQNEAQ in the germline V gene. CDR3 region: CASSLDRTGDEQYF. CDR3 coding DNA: TGTGCCAGCAGCTTAGACCGGACTGGAGACGAGCAGTACTTC.

This clonotype is large by share. The J gene is TRBJ2-7, the V gene TRBV12-3 or TRBV12-4, with 11 bases identical to TRBD2. The CDR3 runs 15 residues. V shed 4 bases, J shed 6 bases, and the junction held 8 bases outside the gene matches. The CDR3 spells CASSSQTSGAFEQYF. DNA of the CDR3: TGTGCCAGCAGTTCCCAGACTAGCGGGGCGTTCGAGCAGTACTTC.

V usage is TRBV10-1 and J usage is TRBJ2-1, with D unresolved. CDR1 WNHNN and CDR2 SYGVQD come from the germline V gene (reference sequence). Trimming cost V 2 bases and J 8 bases, with 10 bases left between them. The CDR3 sequence is 13 residues long. DNA of the CDR3: TGCGCCAGCAGTGAGGGCCTAATAGATGAGCAGTTCTTC. Protein sequence: CASSEGLIDEQFF.

The chain uses TRBV13 and TRBJ2-5; D unclear. Per germline, CDR1 PRHDT and CDR2 FYEKMQ (reference sequence). V was trimmed by 5 bases and J by 1 base, leaving 5 bases between them. This CDR3 spans 12 amino acids. The CDR3 coding sequence is TGTGCCAGCAGCCCGTTCCAAGAGACCCAGTACTTC. Translation: CASSPFQETQYF.

This clonotype has a handful of counts. The chain couples TRBV29-1 to TRBJ1-1; 9 bases agree with TRBD1. The CDR3 totals 14 residues. Trimming removed 4 bases from V and 5 bases from J; junction bases left unmatched: 8. Per the germline V gene, CDR1 is SQVTM and CDR2 is ANQGSEA. The CDR3 DNA is TGCAGCGTTGGGGGGACAGGGCGCGGGACTGAAGCTTTCTTT. Encoded protein: CSVGGTGRGTEAFF. Full variable domain (missing parts from reference TRBV29-1 and TRBJ1-1): SAVISQKPSRDICQRGTSLTIQCQVDSQVTMMFWYRQQPGQSLTLIATANQGSEATYESGFVIDKFPISRPNLTFSTLTVSNMSPEDSSIYLCSVGGTGRGTEAFFGQGTRLTVV.

To note about this clonotype: This could be a read error, since a much larger clone is one nucleotide away. The CDR3 loop is CASSLTEGKGETQYF. CDR3 DNA: TGTGCCAGCAGTTTAACAGAGGGTAAAGGAGAGACCCAGTACTTC. The chain has TRBV12-3 or TRBV12-4 and TRBJ2-5, with a weak D call TRBD2 (5 bases). This CDR3 spans 15 amino acids. With 2 bases removed from V and 4 bases from J, the gap between germline ends came to 14 bases.

This clonotype was observed a few times. This chain uses TRBV24-1 with TRBJ2-5; TRBD1 aligns across 7 bases. This CDR3 is 14 amino acids long. Germline V CDR1 and CDR2: KGHDR, SFDVKD. Germline trimming cut 4 bases from V and 5 bases from J; bases unmatched to any gene: 6. CDR3 nucleotides: TGTGCCACCAGTGACCTCACAGGGGCCGAGACCCAGTACTTC. Translating gives CATSDLTGAETQYF.

V gene TRBV20-1 combines with J gene TRBJ2-7; 9 nucleotides line up with TRBD2. The V gene end was trimmed by 0 bases and the J gene end by 3 bases; junction bases not matched to a gene: 3. This CDR3 spans 14 amino acids. Per the germline V gene, CDR1 is DFQATT and CDR2 is SNEGSKA (reference sequence). This CDR3 reads CSARENSGSYEQYF. CDR3 in DNA: TGCAGTGCTAGAGAAAATAGCGGGAGCTACGAGCAGTACTTC.

This clonotype turned up a few times. The gene calls are TRBV6-2 or TRBV6-3 and TRBJ2-7, with 8 bases matching TRBD2. The CDR3 is made up of 16 amino acids. J lost 2 bases, V lost 2 bases, and 8 bases had no gene match. Germline CDR1 is MNHEY and CDR2 is SVGEGT. The DNA of the CDR3 is TGTGCCAGCAGTTACCGGGCCAGCGGGAGAGCCTACGAGCAGTACTTC. This gives the protein CASSYRASGRAYEQYF.

The chain is built from TRBV7-9 and TRBJ1-6; TRBD1 matches at 7 bases. Germline loops: CDR1 SEHNR, CDR2 FQNEAQ (reference sequence). The CDR3 consists of 13 residues. The junction had 3 bases not matched to a gene; V was cut back by 5 bases and J by 8 bases. In DNA, the CDR3 is TGTGCCAGCAGCCTCCAGGGGGATTCACCCCTCCACTTT. Residues: CASSLQGDSPLHF.

Relative to its sample, this clonotype is hyperexpanded. This sequence joins TRBV12-3 or TRBV12-4 and TRBJ2-7, with D possibly matching TRBD1 (5 bases). The CDR3 sequence is 14 residues long. The germline V and J ends were trimmed by 4 bases and 2 bases, with 12 bases remaining between them. The CDR3 nucleotides are TGTGCCAGCAGTTCGACAGTGCTGCCCTACGAGCAGTACTTC. This sequence encodes CASSSTVLPYEQYF.

The chain recombines TRBV7-3 with TRBJ2-1; 7 nucleotides align to TRBD1. The CDR3 loop spans 16 amino acids. The germline gives CDR1 SGHTA, CDR2 FQGTGA. Unmatched junction bases numbered 10, after V lost 2 bases and J lost 6 bases. Written as DNA, the CDR3 is TGTGCCAGCAGCTTACAGCCAGGGGGTATTCTCAATGAGCAGTTCTTC. This translates into CASSLQPGGILNEQFF.

This chain connects TRBV10-3 to TRBJ2-7, with 8 positions matching TRBD1. Unmatched junction bases numbered 6, after V lost 6 bases and J lost 5 bases. This CDR3 comprises 13 residues. CDR1 ENHRY and CDR2 SYGVKD come from the germline V gene. The CDR3 spells CAIRDRARDEQYF. CDR3 DNA sequence: TGTGCCATCAGGGACAGGGCTCGGGACGAGCAGTACTTC.

This clonotype occurred a few times. J is TRBJ2-7 and V is TRBV20-1, with TRBD2 matching 8 bases. Germline V gives CDR1 DFQATT, CDR2 SNEGSKA (reference sequence). J was trimmed by 4 bases and V by 0 bases; bases with no gene match: 8. There are 15 residues in the CDR3. CDR3 amino acids: CSARDPRTSIYEQYF. Written as DNA, the CDR3 is TGCAGTGCTAGAGATCCGCGGACTAGCATATACGAGCAGTACTTC.

In this sample, this clonotype turned up a few times. The chain has TRBV5-4 and TRBJ2-1, with D unclear. Trimming cost V 1 base and J 7 bases, with 9 bases left between them. The germline V gene has CDR1 SGHNT and CDR2 YYREEE (reference sequence). The CDR3 runs to 13 residues. This chain's CDR3 is CASSLLLANEQFF. The DNA of the CDR3 is TGTGCCAGCAGCTTGCTTCTGGCGAATGAGCAGTTCTTC.

This clonotype was observed a handful of times. The V call is TRBV18, the J call TRBJ2-3; 11 nucleotides match TRBD2. V trimming: 3 bases; J trimming: 4 bases; junction bases outside the gene matches: 6. The germline gives CDR1 KGHSH, CDR2 LQKENI. The CDR3 contains 16 residues. The CDR3 DNA reads TGTGCCAGCTCACCTCTGACTAGCGGGAACGCAGATACGCAGTATTTT. Encoded protein: CASSPLTSGNADTQYF.

The genes are TRBV6-2 or TRBV6-3 and TRBJ1-1; D unclear. The V gene's germline CDR1 is MNHEY and CDR2 SVGEGT. CDR3 length equals 11 residues. V lost 9 bases, J lost 1 base, and 6 bases lay in between. CDR3 DNA: TGTGCCAGTTGGGGGAACACTGAAGCTTTCTTT. Its translation is CASWGNTEAFF.

This clonotype turned up a few times. V and J are TRBV6-5 and TRBJ2-7; TRBD2 aligns across 9 bases. The J segment lost 4 bases and the V segment lost 7 bases, leaving 11 bases of the junction unmatched. The CDR3 is 15 residues long. In germline, CDR1 is MNHEY, CDR2 SVGAGI. CDR3 DNA sequence: TGTGCCAGCACTTCTCCCGGGACTAGCTCTTACGAGCAGTACTTC. This codes for CASTSPGTSSYEQYF.